Shown below are 12 T cell receptor beta chains from a single sample sequenced in a study of blood T cell repertoires in COVID-19. Assay: immunoSEQ multiplex PCR; the TCRdb copy retains only in-frame clones and omits some. The repertoire has 45,000 to 55,000 clones, 60% to 85% of them found once; the top ten carry more than 13%. The sequenced sample was peripheral blood. These receptor sequences come from a human donor with active or convalescent COVID-19. The donor label of this sample is uncertain.

The chain couples TRBV7-2 to TRBJ1-1; D possibly corresponds to TRBD1 (6 bases). The germline V gene has CDR1 SGHTA and CDR2 FQGNSA. CDR3 length: 15 amino acids. Trimming took off 4 bases at V and 0 bases at J, with 12 bases between the two ends. CDR3 residues: CASSWNRDMNTEAFF. CDR3 DNA sequence: TGTGCCAGCAGCTGGAACAGGGACATGAACACTGAAGCTTTCTTT.

The genes are TRBV6-6 and TRBJ1-5; 7 bases are shared with TRBD1. The germline CDR1 and CDR2 sequences are MNHNY and SVGAGI (reference sequence). J was trimmed by 3 bases and V by 4 bases; bases with no gene match: 9. This CDR3 comprises 16 residues. The CDR3, as DNA: TGTGCCAGCAGTTCCTCGGGACAGAGATACAATCAGCCCCAGCATTTT. It is translated as CASSSSGQRYNQPQHF.

With regard to this clone: Other DNA variants within this sample encode the same CDR3. This rearrangement joins TRBV5-1 to TRBJ2-7; TRBD2 agrees at 12 bases. Germline trimming cut 0 bases from V and 3 bases from J; bases unmatched to any gene: 7. The length of the CDR3 is 17 residues. The germline V gene encodes CDR1 SGHRS and CDR2 YFSETQ. Here the CDR3 DNA reads TGCGCCAGCAGCTTGGCGGATGCGACTAGCGGGAGCTACGAGCAGTACTTC. As protein: CASSLADATSGSYEQYF.

The V call is TRBV3-1 (or the pseudogene TRBV3-2), the J call TRBJ2-7, with a tentative D call TRBD2 (6 bases). Trimming took 1 base from V and 2 from J, leaving 12 bases between them. Looked up from germline, CDR1 is LGHDT and CDR2 is YNNKEL (reference sequence). The CDR3 covers 15 residues. The CDR3 reads CASSQGGGAPYEQYF. In DNA form, the CDR3 reads TGTGCCAGCAGCCAAGGCGGAGGGGCCCCCTACGAGCAGTACTTC.

This rearrangement joins TRBV7-9 to TRBJ2-7, with a tentative D call TRBD1 (6 bases). This CDR3 is 15 amino acids long. Trimming removed 5 bases at V and 2 bases at J, with 16 bases between. Germline CDR1 SEHNR, CDR2 FQNEAQ (reference sequence). In DNA form, the CDR3 reads TGTGCCAGCAGCCCAAAAACAGGGCCAACCTACGAGCAGTACTTC. Translating it yields CASSPKTGPTYEQYF.

The chain recombines TRBV7-7 with TRBJ2-4; D might be TRBD1 (5 bases). V was clipped by 7 bases and J by 8 bases, with 21 bases between them. CDR1 SSHAT and CDR2 FNYEAQ come from the germline V gene (reference sequence). The CDR3 extends over 15 amino acids. CDR3 nucleotide sequence: TGTGCCAGCAAGACCCGTACCAGGGCCCGGGACATTCAGTACTTC. Amino acid sequence: CASKTRTRARDIQYF.

The chain has TRBV4-3 and TRBJ1-1; D not resolved. CDR3 length equals 13 residues. Trimming left V 1 base short and J 1 base short, with 4 bases between. Per germline, CDR1 LGHNA and CDR2 YSLEER. In nucleotides, the CDR3 is TGCGCCAGCAGCCAAGGCAGGAACACTGAAGCTTTCTTT. This translates into CASSQGRNTEAFF.

The gene calls are TRBV5-1 and TRBJ2-5, with 7 positions matching TRBD1. This CDR3 has 14 residues. Germline loops: CDR1 SGHRS, CDR2 YFSETQ. Trimming took 4 bases from V and 5 from J; bases not matched to a gene: 8. Written as DNA, the CDR3 is TGCGCCAGCAGCCTTGCGACAGGGTGGGAGACCCAGTACTTC. Its translation is CASSLATGWETQYF.

The rearrangement joins TRBV28 to TRBJ1-6, with D possibly being TRBD1 (5 bases). V was clipped by 5 bases and J by 3 bases, with 11 bases between them. From germline, CDR1 is MDHEN and CDR2 SYDVKM. The CDR3 is 15 amino acids. The CDR3 spells CASSPPGLYNSPLHF. For the CDR3, the DNA is TGTGCCAGCAGTCCCCCGGGACTCTATAATTCACCCCTCCACTTT.

With regard to this clone: An end of the junction does not agree with germline; a read error may underlie this. This chain uses TRBV6-2 or TRBV6-3 with TRBJ1-1; TRBD1 is a possible D gene (5 bases). CDR3 length: 16 amino acids. CDR1 and CDR2 from the germline V gene are MNHEY and SVGEGT. CDR3 loop: CASSHSVGQGNPEAFF. CDR3 DNA: TGTGCCAGCAGTCACTCGGTGGGGCAGGGAAATCCTGAAGCTTTCTTT.

The J gene is TRBJ1-3, the V gene TRBV14; a possible D gene is TRBD1 (6 bases). V was clipped by 4 bases and J by 10 bases, with 11 bases between them. CDR3 length: 12 amino acids. Germline V CDR1 and CDR2: SGHDN, FVKESK. The DNA for the CDR3 is TGTGCCAGCAGCCCGGACAGCCGAACCATATATTTT. Amino acids: CASSPDSRTIYF.

The chain joins TRBV10-3 to TRBJ1-1; a possible D gene is TRBD1 (5 bases). This CDR3 comprises 14 residues. The ends were cut back, 10 bases at V and 4 bases at J, with 19 bases in the middle. The germline V gene has CDR1 ENHRY and CDR2 SYGVKD. CDR3 protein: CATSGGDRGTEAFF. CDR3 DNA: TGTGCCACCTCCGGGGGGGATCGCGGCACTGAAGCTTTCTTT.